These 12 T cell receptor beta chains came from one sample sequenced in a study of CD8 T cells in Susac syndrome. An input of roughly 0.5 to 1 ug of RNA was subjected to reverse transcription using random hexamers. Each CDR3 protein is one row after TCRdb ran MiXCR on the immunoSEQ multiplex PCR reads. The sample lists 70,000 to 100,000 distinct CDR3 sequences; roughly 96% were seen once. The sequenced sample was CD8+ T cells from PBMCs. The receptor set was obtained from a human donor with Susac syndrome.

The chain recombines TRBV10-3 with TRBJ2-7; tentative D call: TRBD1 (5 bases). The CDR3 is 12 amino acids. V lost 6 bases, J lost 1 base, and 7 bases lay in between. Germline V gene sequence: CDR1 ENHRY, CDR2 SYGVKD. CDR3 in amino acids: CAIRDISYEQYF. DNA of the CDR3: TGTGCCATCAGGGACATTTCCTACGAGCAGTACTTC.

CDR3 nucleotide sequence: TGTGCCAGCTCACCTGGACCCTACACTGAAGCTTTCTTT. Protein product: CASSPGPYTEAFF. This chain links TRBV18 with TRBJ1-1; D is unclear. CDR3 length equals 13 residues. Germline V gene data show CDR1 as KGHSH and CDR2 as LQKENI. V lost 3 bases to trimming and J lost 3 bases, with 8 bases between them.

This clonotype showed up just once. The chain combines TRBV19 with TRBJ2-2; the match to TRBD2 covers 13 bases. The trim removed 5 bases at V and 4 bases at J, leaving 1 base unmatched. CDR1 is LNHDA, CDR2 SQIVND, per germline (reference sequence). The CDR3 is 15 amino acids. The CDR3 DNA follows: TGTGCCAGTAGTCGACTAGCGGGGGGCACCGGGGAGCTGTTTTTT. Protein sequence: CASSRLAGGTGELFF.

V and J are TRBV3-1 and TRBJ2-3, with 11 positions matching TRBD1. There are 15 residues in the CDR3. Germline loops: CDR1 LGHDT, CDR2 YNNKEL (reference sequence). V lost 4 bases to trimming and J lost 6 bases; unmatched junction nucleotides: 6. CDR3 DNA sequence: TGTGCCAGCAGCCCAGGACAGGGGGCGAGCGATACGCAGTATTTT. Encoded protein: CASSPGQGASDTQYF.

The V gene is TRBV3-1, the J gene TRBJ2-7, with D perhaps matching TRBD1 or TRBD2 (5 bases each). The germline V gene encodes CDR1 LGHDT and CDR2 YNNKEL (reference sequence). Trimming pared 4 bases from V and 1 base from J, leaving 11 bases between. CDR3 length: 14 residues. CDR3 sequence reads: CASSLGTSSYEQYF. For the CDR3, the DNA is TGTGCCAGCAGCCTTGGGACGTCTTCCTACGAGCAGTACTTC.

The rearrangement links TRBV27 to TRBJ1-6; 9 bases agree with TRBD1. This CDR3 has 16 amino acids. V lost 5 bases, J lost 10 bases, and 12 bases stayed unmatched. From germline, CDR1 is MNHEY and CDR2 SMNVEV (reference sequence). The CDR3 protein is CASSISRDRVGSPLHF. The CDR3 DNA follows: TGTGCCAGCAGTATCAGCCGGGACAGGGTTGGCTCACCCCTCCACTTT.

The CDR3 DNA is TGTGCCAGCAGCCGAGGGACAGGAGACGGGGAGCTGTTTTTT. Residues: CASSRGTGDGELFF. The V gene is TRBV6-4, the J gene TRBJ2-2, with 8 positions matching TRBD1. The V gene end was trimmed by 6 bases and the J gene end by 7 bases; junction bases not matched to a gene: 7. The V gene's germline CDR1 is MRHNA and CDR2 SNTAGT. CDR3 length: 14 residues.

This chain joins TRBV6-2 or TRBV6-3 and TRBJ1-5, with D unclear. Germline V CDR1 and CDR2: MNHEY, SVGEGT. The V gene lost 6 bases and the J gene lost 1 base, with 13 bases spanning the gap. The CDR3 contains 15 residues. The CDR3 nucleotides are TGTGCCAGCAGCCACGGACCGATAAGCAATCAGCCCCAGCATTTT. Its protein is CASSHGPISNQPQHF.

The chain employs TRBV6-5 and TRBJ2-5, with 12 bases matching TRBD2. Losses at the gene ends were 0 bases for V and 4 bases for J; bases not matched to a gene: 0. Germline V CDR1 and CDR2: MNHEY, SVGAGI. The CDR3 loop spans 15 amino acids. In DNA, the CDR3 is TGTGCCAGCAGTTACTCGACTAGCGGGGGAGAGACCCAGTACTTC. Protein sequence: CASSYSTSGGETQYF.

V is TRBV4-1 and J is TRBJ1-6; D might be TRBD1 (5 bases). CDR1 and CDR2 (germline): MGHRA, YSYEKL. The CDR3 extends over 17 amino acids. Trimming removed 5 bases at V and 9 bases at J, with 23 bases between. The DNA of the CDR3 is TGCGCCAGCAGCTACGGAACATTTGGGGACTTATCTTCACCCCTCCACTTT. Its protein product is CASSYGTFGDLSSPLHF.

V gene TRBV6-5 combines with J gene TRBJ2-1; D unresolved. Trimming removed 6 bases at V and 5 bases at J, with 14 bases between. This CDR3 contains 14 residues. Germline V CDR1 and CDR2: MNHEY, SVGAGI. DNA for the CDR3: TGTGCCAGCAGCACTTGGGGTGATCACAATGAGCAGTTCTTC. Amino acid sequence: CASSTWGDHNEQFF.

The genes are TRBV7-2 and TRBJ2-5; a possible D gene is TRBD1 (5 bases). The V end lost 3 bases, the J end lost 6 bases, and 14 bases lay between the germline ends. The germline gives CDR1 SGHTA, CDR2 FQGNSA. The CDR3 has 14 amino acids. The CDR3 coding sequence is TGTGCCAGCAGCTTTGAACAGGATCGAAAGACCCAGTACTTC. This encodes CASSFEQDRKTQYF.